This T cell receptor beta chain stems from a study of regulatory dendritic cells for organ transplantation. Findings and limits, study-wide: Naive T cells showed high diversity, memory cells less, memory CD8+ least. The most alloreactive TCR clonotypes were found in resting memory CD8+ cells. Memory CD8+ clonal expansion seemed more limited with regulatory than mature dendritic cells.

As concerns this clone: The antigen is undetermined.

Sequencing used immunoSEQ multiplex PCR; TCRdb keeps in-frame clones, though not all of them. Of 5,500 to 6,500 clones listed, roughly 61% are singletons. CD4+ or CD8+ T cells were sorted as naive CD45RA+ or memory CD45RO+. This CDR3 has 16 amino acids. Looked up from germline, CDR1 is SGHNT and CDR2 is YYREEE (reference sequence). V lost 3 bases and J lost 8, with 20 bases in between. What was sequenced was memory CD8+ T cells from blood. Subset: CD45RO+ memory T cells. The source of this sequence is a human donor in good health. J is TRBJ1-4 and V is TRBV5-4; tentatively, D is TRBD1 (5 bases). The chain's CDR3 is CASSSATGGRKEKLFF. DNA of the CDR3: TGTGCCAGCAGCTCCGCGACCGGGGGAAGAAAGGAAAAACTGTTTTTT.